The T cell receptor beta chain described here comes from a study of blood T cell repertoires in COVID-19. From germline, CDR1 is SGDLS and CDR2 YYNGEE. Trimming pared 1 base from V and 0 bases from J, leaving 6 bases between. The CDR3 covers 14 residues. Sequenced by immunoSEQ multiplex PCR; TCRdb stores in-frame clones only, minus some. This table holds 270,000 or so clones, about 88% found once. The material sequenced was peripheral blood. This TCR was recovered from a human donor with COVID-19, enrolled during active disease. The donor label of this sample is uncertain. V gene TRBV9 combines with J gene TRBJ2-3; D not certain. The DNA of the CDR3 is TGTGCCAGCAGCGTATACAGTAGCACAGATACGCAGTATTTT. Its translation: CASSVYSSTDTQYF.